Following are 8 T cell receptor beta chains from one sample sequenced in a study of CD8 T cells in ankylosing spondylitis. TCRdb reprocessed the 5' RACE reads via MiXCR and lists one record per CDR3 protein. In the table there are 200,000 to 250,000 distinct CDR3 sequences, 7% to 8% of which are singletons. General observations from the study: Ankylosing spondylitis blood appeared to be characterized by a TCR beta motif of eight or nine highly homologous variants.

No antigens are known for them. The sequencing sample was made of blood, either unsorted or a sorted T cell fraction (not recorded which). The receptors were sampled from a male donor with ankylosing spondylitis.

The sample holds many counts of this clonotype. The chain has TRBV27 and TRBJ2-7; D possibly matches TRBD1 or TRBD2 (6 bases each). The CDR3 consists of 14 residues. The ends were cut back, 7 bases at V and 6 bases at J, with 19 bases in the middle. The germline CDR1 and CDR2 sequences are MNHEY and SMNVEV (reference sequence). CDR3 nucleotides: TGTGCCAGCACTAGGGGGGTTGGAGGTTCCGAGCAGTACTTC. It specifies CASTRGVGGSEQYF.

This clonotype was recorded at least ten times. The CDR3 DNA is TGTGCCAGCAGCCTGAGGCCAGATTTCTACGAGCAGTACTTC. It encodes CASSLRPDFYEQYF. The J gene is TRBJ2-7, the V gene TRBV3-1; no clear D. CDR1 is LGHDT, CDR2 YNNKEL, per germline (reference sequence). This CDR3 spans 14 amino acids. The ends were cut back, 4 bases at V and 3 bases at J, with 13 bases in the middle.

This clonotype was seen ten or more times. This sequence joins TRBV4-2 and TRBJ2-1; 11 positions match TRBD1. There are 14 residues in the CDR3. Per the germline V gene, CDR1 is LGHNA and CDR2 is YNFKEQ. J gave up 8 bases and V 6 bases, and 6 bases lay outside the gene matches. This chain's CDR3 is CASRDRGRGDEQFF. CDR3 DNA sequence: TGTGCCAGCAGGGACAGGGGGCGCGGCGATGAGCAGTTCTTC.

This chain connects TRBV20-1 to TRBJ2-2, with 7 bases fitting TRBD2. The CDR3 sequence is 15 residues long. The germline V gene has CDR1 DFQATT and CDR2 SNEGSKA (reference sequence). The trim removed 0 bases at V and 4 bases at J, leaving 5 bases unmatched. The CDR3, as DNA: TGCAGTGCTAGAGATCCGGGGAGGGTCACCGGGGAGCTGTTTTTT. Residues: CSARDPGRVTGELFF.

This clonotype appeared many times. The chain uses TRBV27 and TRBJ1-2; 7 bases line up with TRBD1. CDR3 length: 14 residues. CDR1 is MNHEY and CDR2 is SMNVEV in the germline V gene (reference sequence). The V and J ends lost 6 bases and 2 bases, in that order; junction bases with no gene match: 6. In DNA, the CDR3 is TGTGCCAGCAGGTCACAGGGGACGAACTATGGCTACACCTTC. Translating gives CASRSQGTNYGYTF.

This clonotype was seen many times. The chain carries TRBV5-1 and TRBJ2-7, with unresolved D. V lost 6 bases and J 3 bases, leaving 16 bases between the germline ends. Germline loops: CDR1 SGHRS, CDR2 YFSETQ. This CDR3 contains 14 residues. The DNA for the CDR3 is TGCGCCAGCACCCCTCGAGAAGGCATCTACGAGCAGTACTTC. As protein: CASTPREGIYEQYF.

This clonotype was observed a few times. The CDR3 bases are TGTGCCAGCAGCACGAGTACAGACAGCGGTGGCGAGCAGTACTTC. It is translated as CASSTSTDSGGEQYF. V and J are TRBV7-6 and TRBJ2-7; D may match TRBD1 or TRBD2 (5 bases each). V was clipped by 5 bases and J by 6 bases, with 20 bases between them. Germline V gives CDR1 SGHVS, CDR2 FNYEAQ. The CDR3 is 15 residues long.

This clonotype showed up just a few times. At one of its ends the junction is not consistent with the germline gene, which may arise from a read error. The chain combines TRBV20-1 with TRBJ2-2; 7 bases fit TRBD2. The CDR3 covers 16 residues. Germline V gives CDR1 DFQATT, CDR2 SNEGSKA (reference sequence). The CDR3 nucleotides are TGCTGTGCTAGAGATTTGGCTAGCGGGAACACCGGGGAGCTGTTTTTT. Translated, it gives CCARDLASGNTGELFF.